What follows are 24 T cell receptor beta chains derived from one specimen sequenced in a study of T cells in women clearing cervical HPV infection. Method: immunoSEQ multiplex PCR; TCRdb's copy keeps in-frame clones and lacks some. This sample contains about 25,000 clones. The sequencing input was blood buffy coat. The receptors come from a woman between 18 and 69 years old with a cervical HPV16 infection that either progressed to CIN3+ or cleared (not recorded which).

The part of the CDR3 DNA that was read is TGTGCCAGCACCTTGGGACAGGGTAACACTGAA. This codes for CASTLGQGNTE. The full CDR3 sequence reads CASTLGQGNTEAFF. The chain links TRBV18 to TRBJ1-1; TRBD1 agrees at 9 bases. The read comes to an end 3 residues before the CDR3 does, leaving the germline J gene to fill in the end. This CDR3 is 14 amino acids long. The germline gives CDR1 KGHSH, CDR2 LQKENI. The ends lost 8 bases at V and 2 bases at J; junction bases unmatched: 6.

As regards this clone: The read comes to an end 3 residues before the CDR3 does, leaving the germline J gene to fill in the end. The J gene is TRBJ1-2, the V gene TRBV29-1; TRBD1 agrees at 8 bases. J gave up 6 bases and V 5 bases, and 8 bases lay outside the gene matches. Germline CDR1 SQVTM, CDR2 ANQGSEA. The CDR3 contains 13 residues. The CDR3 sequence: CSVHRAGGDGYTF. CDR3 DNA, as far as it was read: TGCAGCGTTCATCGCGCAGGGGGCGATGGC.

The CDR3: CASSQVHGAGELFF. The sequenced part of the CDR3 DNA is TGCGCCAGCAGCCAAGTACACGGGGCCGGGGAG. The chain has TRBV4-1 and TRBJ2-2, with D possibly matching TRBD2 (5 bases). The read falls 3 residues short of the CDR3 end, and the missing part is taken from the germline J gene. The CDR3 consists of 14 residues. From germline, CDR1 is MGHRA and CDR2 YSYEKL. Deletions cut 1 base from V and 6 bases from J, with 9 bases between.

CDR3 region: CAWSVLFGLAGGNTGELFF. The covered CDR3 bases are TGTGCCTGGAGTGTATTATTCGGACTAGCGGGAGGGAACACCGGGGAG. V and J are TRBV30 and TRBJ2-2, with 14 bases matching TRBD2. The CDR3 end lies 3 residues beyond the end of the read and is filled in from the germline J gene. Germline trimming cut 0 bases from V and 1 base from J; bases unmatched to any gene: 7. Per germline, CDR1 GTSNPN and CDR2 SVGIG (reference sequence). The CDR3 totals 19 residues.

For this clone: The read ends 3 residues early relative to the CDR3; the germline J gene fills the gap. This chain uses TRBV7-3 with TRBJ2-3; 7 nucleotides line up with TRBD2. CDR3 length equals 14 residues. Germline-derived CDR1 and CDR2 are SGHTA and FQGTGA. The CDR3 here is CASSSGGRNQPQYF. The sequenced CDR3 bases are TGTGCCAGCAGCTCGGGGGGACGCAATCAGCCG.

Worth noting for this clone: The missing CDR3 end, 3 residues past where the read stops, is filled in from the germline J gene. V usage is TRBV3-1 (or the pseudogene TRBV3-2) and J usage is TRBJ2-7, with D maybe TRBD1 (6 bases). Germline values: CDR1 LGHDT, CDR2 YNNKEL (reference sequence). The germline V and J ends were trimmed by 5 bases and 0 bases, with 20 bases remaining between them. The CDR3 loop spans 17 amino acids. The CDR3 loop reads CASSSGVFRGGSYEQYF. Partial CDR3 DNA: TGTGCCAGCAGCTCAGGGGTCTTCAGGGGTGGCTCCTACGAG.

Remarks on this clone: Germline and junction disagree at one end, which may indicate a read error. The read ends 3 residues before the CDR3 terminus; that terminus is restored from the germline J gene. This chain joins TRBV28 and TRBJ2-3, with a tentative D call TRBD2 (6 bases). Germline-derived CDR1 and CDR2 are MDHEN and SYDVKM. The CDR3 runs to 14 residues. CDR3 DNA (partial): TGTACCAGCAGTTTCCAGGAGGGGTTAGATACG. As protein: CTSSFQEGLDT. The whole CDR3 region reads CTSSFQEGLDTQYF.

A word on this clone: The read gets to within 3 residues of the CDR3 end, and the germline J gene fills in the rest. The V call is TRBV12-3 or TRBV12-4, the J call TRBJ2-2, with D possibly being TRBD1 (5 bases). The CDR3 totals 14 residues. V lost 4 bases, J lost 7 bases, and 13 bases lay in between. The CDR3 is CASSWAGKNGELFF. Partial CDR3 DNA: TGTGCCAGCAGTTGGGCAGGGAAAAACGGGGAG.

Regarding this clone: The read finishes 3 residues shy of the CDR3 end, and the germline J gene is used to complete it. The gene calls are TRBV6-1 and TRBJ1-2; D is possibly TRBD1 (6 bases). The CDR3 spans 16 residues. Germline-derived CDR1 and CDR2 are MNHNS and SASEGT. The V gene lost 3 bases and the J gene lost 1 base, with 15 bases spanning the gap. CDR3 DNA (partial): TGTGCCAGCAGTGATCCCACAGGGCTACTTAACTATGGC. It encodes CASSDPTGLLNYG. The full-length CDR3 reads as CASSDPTGLLNYGYTF.

With regard to this clone: The read stops 3 residues short of the end of the CDR3; the missing end is completed from the germline J gene. The rearrangement links TRBV11-3 to TRBJ2-7, with 9 bases fitting TRBD1. There are 14 residues in the CDR3. The J segment lost 5 bases and the V segment lost 5 bases, leaving 7 bases of the junction unmatched. Germline lookup yields CDR1 SGHNT and CDR2 YENEEA. CDR3 sequence: CASSHRDRANEQYF. Partial CDR3 DNA: TGTGCCAGCAGCCACCGGGACAGGGCTAACGAG.

Turning to this clone: From the germline J gene comes the end of the CDR3, since the read stops 3 residues before it. The chain recombines TRBV6-2 or TRBV6-3 with TRBJ1-5; 7 positions agree with TRBD1. V dropped 10 bases and J dropped 0; count of bases not matched to a gene: 15. The CDR3 consists of 17 residues. Germline V gene data show CDR1 as MNHEY and CDR2 as SVGEGT. Partial CDR3 DNA: TGTGCCACCCATCCGGGACAGCAGCCATATAGCAATCAGCCC. Translated, it gives CATHPGQQPYSNQP. The full CDR3 protein is CATHPGQQPYSNQPQHF.

As regards this clone: The DNA ends 3 residues before the CDR3 does, and the rest of the CDR3 is filled in from the germline J gene. J is TRBJ2-1 and V is TRBV7-3; 11 bases are shared with TRBD1. The CDR3 covers 15 residues. Germline lookup yields CDR1 SGHTA and CDR2 FQGTGA. Trimming took 4 bases from V and 7 from J; bases not matched to a gene: 6. The CDR3 region is CASSSGTGGRNEQFF. The CDR3 DNA, read in part, is TGTGCCAGCAGCTCCGGGACAGGGGGACGTAATGAG.

Concerning this clone: Read sequence stops 3 residues before the CDR3 end, and the germline J gene provides the missing end. The chain carries TRBV7-3 and TRBJ1-4, with D possibly being TRBD1 (5 bases). The CDR3 has 17 amino acids. Germline CDR1 reads SGHTA; CDR2 reads FQGTGA. CDR3 bases read: TGTGCCAGCAGCCTGAATTCCCTCGCGACAGATAATTCACCA. Translation gives CASSLNSLATDNSP. The entire CDR3 protein reads CASSLNSLATDNSPLFF.

Worth noting for this clone: The read is 3 residues too short to cover the CDR3 end, so that end is filled in from the germline J gene. The rearrangement uses TRBV2 and TRBJ2-1; 10 nucleotides agree with TRBD2. Germline V lookup: CDR1 SNHLY, CDR2 FYNNEI. This CDR3 has 17 amino acids. Losses at the gene ends were 10 bases for V and 7 bases for J; bases not matched to a gene: 19. The CDR3 bases that were read are TGTGCCATATCGGGGCTAGCGGGAGTCCACATCGGGAATGAG. Translating gives CAISGLAGVHIGNE. The complete CDR3 protein is CAISGLAGVHIGNEQFF.

Concerning this clone itself: The read gets to within 3 residues of the CDR3 end, and the germline J gene fills in the rest. The chain uses TRBV5-1 and TRBJ2-3; D is perhaps TRBD2 (6 bases). This CDR3 has 17 amino acids. CDR1 and CDR2 (germline): SGHRS, YFSETQ. The ends were cut back, 3 bases at V and 6 bases at J, with 23 bases in the middle. The CDR3 loop is CASSWRDGVSGSDTQYF. The part of the CDR3 DNA that was read is TGCGCCAGCAGCTGGAGGGATGGTGTTAGCGGAAGCGATACG.

To note about this clone: With the read ending 3 residues before the CDR3 end, the germline J gene is used to fill in that end. V gene TRBV19 combines with J gene TRBJ1-2, with 7 bases identical to TRBD1. This CDR3 comprises 17 residues. Germline assignment: CDR1 LNHDA and CDR2 SQIVND (reference sequence). The covered CDR3 bases are TGTGCCAGTACCTCGAAGAACCCGGGACAGCACTACAATGAC. Its translation is CASTSKNPGQHYND. The entire CDR3 protein reads CASTSKNPGQHYNDYTF.

As to this clone: The read terminates 3 residues ahead of where the CDR3 ends, so the germline J gene completes it. This chain uses TRBV5-6 with TRBJ2-2; 9 positions agree with TRBD1. Per the germline V gene, CDR1 is SGHDT and CDR2 is YYEEEE. The CDR3 totals 15 residues. Trimming removed 0 bases from V and 7 bases from J; junction bases left unmatched: 4. CDR3 loop: CASSLADRGGGELFF. CDR3 bases read: TGTGCCAGCAGCTTGGCGGACAGGGGCGGCGGGGAG.

For this clone: Read coverage stops 3 residues before the CDR3 terminus; the germline J gene supplies the remainder. The rearrangement uses TRBV19 and TRBJ2-2; D not certain. V dropped 5 bases and J dropped 2 bases, with 9 bases sitting between them. Germline loops: CDR1 LNHDA, CDR2 SQIVND (reference sequence). The CDR3 loop spans 14 amino acids. The CDR3 here is CASSGQPNTGELFF. The CDR3 DNA, read in part, is TGTGCCAGTAGTGGGCAGCCTAACACCGGGGAG.

Turning to this clone: The read comes to an end 3 residues before the CDR3 does, leaving the germline J gene to fill in the end. This chain links TRBV7-2 with TRBJ2-1; 9 bases agree with TRBD1. Trimming removed 3 bases from V and 6 bases from J; junction bases left unmatched: 6. This CDR3 contains 15 residues. Looked up from germline, CDR1 is SGHTA and CDR2 is FQGNSA. CDR3 DNA (partial): TGTGCCAGCAGCTTGGACAGGGGCTGGGGCAATGAG. Encoded protein: CASSLDRGWGNE. The complete CDR3 sequence is CASSLDRGWGNEQFF. The variable domain in full, with the rest retrieved from reference TRBV7-2 and TRBJ2-1, is GAGVSQSPSNKVTEKGKDVELRCDPISGHTALYWYRQSLGQGLEFLIYFQGNSAPDKSGLPSDRFSAERTGGSVSTLTIQRTQQEDSAVYLCASSLDRGWGNEQFFGPGTRLTVL.

As concerns this clone: The missing CDR3 end, 3 residues past where the read stops, is filled in from the germline J gene. The chain joins TRBV29-1 to TRBJ2-3, with 7 bases matching TRBD1. Germline lookup yields CDR1 SQVTM and CDR2 ANQGSEA. The CDR3 covers 13 residues. CDR3 in amino acids: CSVGTGERETQYF. CDR3 DNA, as far as it was read: TGCAGCGTTGGTACAGGGGAGAGAGAGACG.

For this clone: Sequencing ends 3 residues short of the CDR3 end; the germline J gene provides the rest. The chain recombines TRBV19 with TRBJ2-5, with 8 bases fitting TRBD2. The CDR3 covers 19 residues. V lost 3 bases to trimming and J lost 1 base; unmatched junction nucleotides: 16. Germline CDR1 is LNHDA and CDR2 is SQIVND (reference sequence). The sequenced CDR3 bases are TGTGCCAGTAGTATGGACCCTCGGGGCGGGGGGTATGGCCAAGAGACC. As protein: CASSMDPRGGGYGQET. The full CDR3 protein is CASSMDPRGGGYGQETQYF.

Details on this clone: The CDR3 end lies 3 residues beyond the end of the read and is filled in from the germline J gene. The rearrangement joins TRBV5-1 to TRBJ2-3, with TRBD2 identical over 13 bases. CDR1 and CDR2 from the germline V gene are SGHRS and YFSETQ. The CDR3 extends over 14 amino acids. Partial CDR3 DNA: TGCGCCAGCAGACTAGCGGGGGGGCCGGAGACG. It is translated as CASRLAGGPET. The full CDR3 is CASRLAGGPETQYF.

A word on this clone: The read ends 3 residues before the CDR3 terminus; that terminus is restored from the germline J gene. The chain links TRBV5-6 to TRBJ2-1, with TRBD2 matching 8 bases. V shed 6 bases, J shed 0 bases, and the junction held 5 bases outside the gene matches. Germline values: CDR1 SGHDT, CDR2 YYEEEE. The CDR3 loop spans 15 amino acids. The sequenced part of the CDR3 DNA is TGTGCCAGCACACTCGGGGGGGCCTCCTACAATGAG. It is translated as CASTLGGASYNE. The whole CDR3 region reads CASTLGGASYNEQFF.

As concerns this clone: The CDR3 end falls 3 residues outside the read, so it is completed with the germline J gene. Other DNA sequences in this specimen translate into the identical CDR3. The chain uses TRBV7-8 and TRBJ1-6, with 9 bases that match TRBD1. Germline CDR1 is SGHVS and CDR2 is FQNEAQ. The CDR3 covers 14 residues. V lost 4 bases and J lost 7; bases outside the gene matches: 2. Incomplete CDR3 DNA: TGTGCCAGCAGCTGGGGACAGGGAAATTCACCC. It encodes CASSWGQGNSP. The entire CDR3 sequence reads CASSWGQGNSPLHF.